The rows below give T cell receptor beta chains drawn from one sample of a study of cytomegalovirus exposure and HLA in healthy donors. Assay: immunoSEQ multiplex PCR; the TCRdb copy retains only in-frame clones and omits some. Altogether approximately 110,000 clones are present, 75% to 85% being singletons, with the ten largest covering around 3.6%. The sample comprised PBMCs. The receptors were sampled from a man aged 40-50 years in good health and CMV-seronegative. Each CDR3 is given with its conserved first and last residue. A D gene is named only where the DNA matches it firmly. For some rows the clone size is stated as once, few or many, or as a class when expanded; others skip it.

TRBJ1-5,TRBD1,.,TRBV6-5,CASSYRGGHQPQHF,TGTGCCAGCAGTTACCGAGGGGGCCATCAGCCCCAGCATTTT
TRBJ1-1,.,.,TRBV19,CASKYEGTEAFF,TGTGCCAGTAAGTACGAGGGCACTGAAGCTTTCTTT
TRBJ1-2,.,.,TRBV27,CASSPREGWGYTF,TGTGCCAGCAGTCCACGGGAGGGTTGGGGCTACACCTTC
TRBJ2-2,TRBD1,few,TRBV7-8,CASSLTRDRALTGELFF,TGTGCCAGCAGCCTAACCAGGGACAGGGCCTTAACCGGGGAGCTGTTTTTT
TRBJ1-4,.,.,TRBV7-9,CASSSPGGIEKLFF,TGTGCCAGCAGCTCGCCCGGGGGGATTGAAAAACTGTTTTTT
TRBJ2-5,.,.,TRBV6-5,CASSSWGPGETQYF,TGTGCCAGCAGTTCATGGGGGCCGGGGGAGACCCAGTACTTC
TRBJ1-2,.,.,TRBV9,CASARGNGYTF,TGTGCCAGCGCCAGGGGAAATGGCTACACCTTC
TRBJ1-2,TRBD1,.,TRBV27,CASSLSSGQTKGYTF,TGTGCCAGCAGTTTATCTTCGGGACAGACGAAGGGCTACACCTTC
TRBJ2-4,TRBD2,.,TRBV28,CASSLTSGVQNIQYF,TGTGCCAGCAGTTTAACTAGCGGGGTTCAAAACATTCAGTACTTC
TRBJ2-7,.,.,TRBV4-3,CASSQDLSGYEQYF,TGCGCCAGCAGCCAAGATCTAAGCGGGTACGAGCAGTACTTC
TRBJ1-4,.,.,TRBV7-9,CASSLYAIQGNEKLFF,TGTGCCAGCAGCTTATATGCTATCCAGGGTAATGAAAAACTGTTTTTT
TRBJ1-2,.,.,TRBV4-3,CASSQVAIELNGYTF,TGCGCCAGCAGCCAAGTCGCCATAGAATTGAACGGCTACACCTTC
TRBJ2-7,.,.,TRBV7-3,CASREAASYEQYF,TGTGCCAGCAGGGAGGCCGCGTCCTACGAGCAGTACTTC
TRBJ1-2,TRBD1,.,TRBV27,CASSLLGQGTNYGYTF,TGTGCCAGCAGTTTATTGGGACAGGGGACCAACTATGGCTACACCTTC
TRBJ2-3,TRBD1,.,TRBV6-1,CATRDSSTDTQYF,TGTGCCACTAGGGACAGCAGCACAGATACGCAGTATTTT
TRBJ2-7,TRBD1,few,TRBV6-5,CASSRGQGDEQYF,TGTGCCAGCAGTAGGGGACAGGGGGACGAGCAGTACTTC